The 25 T cell receptor beta chains listed next were all sequenced from one sample in a study of metastatic and nonmetastatic thyroid tumors. MiXCR re-clonotyped the PCR reads for TCRdb. The sample holds 10,000 or so clones; just under 30% are singletons and the top ten take around 16%. Each patient went into thyroid surgery without having received any treatment. The sequenced sample consisted of tumor tissue. Receptors were obtained from a female donor with papillary thyroid cancer or a benign thyroid nodule (not recorded which). Some clones in this sample may be carry-over from other donors' samples.

This clone has just a few counts. This chain links TRBV6-5 with TRBJ2-3; 16 bases are shared with TRBD2. The CDR3 is made up of 16 amino acids. The V gene end was trimmed by 2 bases and the J gene end by 4 bases; junction bases not matched to a gene: 0. Germline V gene sequence: CDR1 MNHEY, CDR2 SVGAGI. CDR3 nucleotide sequence: TGTGCCAGCAGTTACGGGACTAGCGGGGGGGCAGATACGCAGTATTTT. This codes for CASSYGTSGGADTQYF.

The chain couples TRBV5-1 to TRBJ2-3; D may be TRBD1 or TRBD2 (5 bases each). The germline CDR1 and CDR2 sequences are SGHRS and YFSETQ. The CDR3 contains 16 residues. The V gene lost 4 bases and the J gene lost 2 bases, with 17 bases spanning the gap. The CDR3, as DNA: TGCGCCAGCAGCCCAGGGACCGTCGGCCCCACAGATACGCAGTATTTT. Residues: CASSPGTVGPTDTQYF.

In its sample, this clone ranks as medium-sized (0.01 to 0.1%). The rearrangement uses TRBV20-1 and TRBJ1-2; D possibly corresponds to TRBD1 (5 bases). The V and J ends lost 5 bases and 5 bases respectively, with 9 bases between them. The CDR3 totals 11 residues. Germline CDR1 reads DFQATT; CDR2 reads SNEGSKA (reference sequence). The CDR3 sequence: CSAGGVYGYTF. DNA of the CDR3: TGCAGTGCTGGGGGGGTATATGGCTACACCTTC.

The rearrangement links TRBV2 to TRBJ2-7, with 9 positions matching TRBD1. The CDR3 is 15 amino acids. CDR1 and CDR2 (germline): SNHLY, FYNNEI. After removal of 6 bases from V and 3 bases from J, the junction contained 9 bases not matched to a gene. In nucleotides, the CDR3 is TGTGCCAGCAGAAGTCCGGGACAGGGTCTCTACGAGCAGTACTTC. Translated: CASRSPGQGLYEQYF. The full variable domain, completed using reference TRBV2 and TRBJ2-7, is EPEVTQTPSHQVTQMGQEVILRCVPISNHLYFYWYRQILGQKVEFLVSFYNNEISEKSEIFDDQFSVERPDGSNFTLKIRSTKLEDSAMYFCASRSPGQGLYEQYFGPGTRLTVT.

This sequence joins TRBV28 and TRBJ2-5, with 12 bases identical to TRBD1. The CDR3 contains 17 residues. Germline CDR1 is MDHEN and CDR2 is SYDVKM. The junction had 9 bases not matched to a gene; V was cut back by 3 bases and J by 4 bases. This CDR3 reads CASSFPGTGGRGETQYF. For the CDR3, the DNA is TGTGCCAGCAGTTTCCCAGGGACAGGGGGCCGGGGAGAGACCCAGTACTTC.

The gene calls are TRBV2 and TRBJ2-7; the match to TRBD2 covers 12 bases. This CDR3 spans 15 amino acids. CDR1 SNHLY and CDR2 FYNNEI come from the germline V gene. V shed 5 bases and J 2 bases; nucleotides not matched to a gene: 4. Written as DNA, the CDR3 is TGTGCCAGCAGTCCCCGGACTAGCGGGGCCTACGAGCAGTACTTC. Its protein product is CASSPRTSGAYEQYF.

This clone appeared many times. The rearrangement joins TRBV19 to TRBJ1-4; D remains ambiguous. Germline V gene sequence: CDR1 LNHDA, CDR2 SQIVND (reference sequence). The CDR3 totals 15 residues. V lost 11 bases and J lost 7, with 23 bases in between. CDR3 sequence (DNA): TGTGCCGCCAGCCCCGGTGCGTCGGGAGGTGAAAAACTGTTTTTT. This encodes CAASPGASGGEKLFF. Variable domain in full (rest from reference TRBV19 and TRBJ1-4): DGGITQSPKYLFRKEGQNVTLSCEQNLNHDAMYWYRQDPGQGLRLIYYSQIVNDFQKGDIAEGYSVSREKKESFPLTVTSAQKNPTAFYLCAASPGASGGEKLFFGSGTQLSVL.

This clone was seen repeatedly, ten times or more. In the same sample, other DNA sequences code for this CDR3. The chain joins TRBV2 to TRBJ2-7; D is unclear. The V gene lost 3 bases and the J gene lost 2 bases, with 8 bases spanning the gap. The CDR3 spans 13 residues. Germline values: CDR1 SNHLY, CDR2 FYNNEI. The CDR3 reads CASSDGSTYEQYF. CDR3 coding DNA: TGTGCCAGCAGTGACGGGTCAACCTACGAGCAGTACTTC.

This clone was counted many times. The rearrangement joins TRBV3-1 to TRBJ1-1; D not certain. Trimming removed 4 bases at V and 4 bases at J, with 16 bases between. Germline CDR1 and CDR2: LGHDT and YNNKEL (reference sequence). The CDR3 length is 15 residues. CDR3 in amino acids: CASSRALATGTEAFF. CDR3 coding DNA: TGTGCCAGCAGCCGGGCCCTAGCCACGGGCACTGAAGCTTTCTTT.

CDR3 coding DNA: TGTGCCAGCAGTTTCGGGACATCTAACACTGAAGCTTTCTTT. It is translated as CASSFGTSNTEAFF. The rearrangement joins TRBV28 to TRBJ1-1; TRBD1 might be the D (6 bases). This CDR3 comprises 14 residues. Trimming shortened V by 3 bases and J by 2 bases, and 10 bases separated the two germline ends. CDR1 is MDHEN and CDR2 is SYDVKM in the germline V gene.

The CDR3 here is CSARGGAFNQPQHF. The CDR3 DNA reads TGCAGTGCTAGGGGTGGCGCATTTAATCAGCCCCAGCATTTT. The chain carries TRBV20-1 and TRBJ1-5; no definite D call. CDR1 is DFQATT, CDR2 SNEGSKA, per germline (reference sequence). Trimming took off 3 bases at V and 4 bases at J, with 13 bases between the two ends. CDR3 length: 14 amino acids.

This chain uses TRBV27 with TRBJ2-2; D may be TRBD1 (5 bases). Trimming stripped 11 bases from V and 3 bases from J, with 22 bases between. Germline V gives CDR1 MNHEY, CDR2 SMNVEV (reference sequence). There are 16 residues in the CDR3. The CDR3 region has the DNA TGTGCCTCCTCTTACAGGCAAATACGGCACACCGGGGAGCTGTTTTTT. Translating it yields CASSYRQIRHTGELFF.

This clone ranks as medium-sized. This rearrangement joins TRBV20-1 to TRBJ2-5; 8 bases align to TRBD2. Germline V gene data show CDR1 as DFQATT and CDR2 as SNEGSKA (reference sequence). J was trimmed by 5 bases and V by 5 bases; bases with no gene match: 4. The CDR3 covers 12 residues. Here the CDR3 DNA reads TGCAGTGCTTTAGCGGGGCTGGAGACCCAGTACTTC. Encoded protein: CSALAGLETQYF.

Relative to its sample, this clone is medium-sized (0.01 to 0.1%). This chain connects TRBV6-2 or TRBV6-3 to TRBJ1-1; D not certain. The germline V gene encodes CDR1 MNHEY and CDR2 SVGEGT. This CDR3 is built from 14 residues. V was clipped by 7 bases and J by 1 base, with 13 bases between them. For the CDR3, the DNA is TGTGCCAGCACCGATGCACAGCCGAACACTGAAGCTTTCTTT. Protein: CASTDAQPNTEAFF.

This clone has just a few counts. The chain couples TRBV6-1 to TRBJ1-5; D is ambiguous. CDR1 and CDR2 (germline): MNHNS, SASEGT. This CDR3 spans 13 amino acids. Trimming took off 6 bases at V and 3 bases at J, with 9 bases between the two ends. The CDR3 region has the DNA TGTGCCAGCAGCGCACAGTTCAATCAGCCCCAGCATTTT. Its protein product is CASSAQFNQPQHF.

V gene TRBV20-1 combines with J gene TRBJ1-1, with D perhaps TRBD1 (6 bases). The germline V and J ends were trimmed by 6 bases and 4 bases, with 21 bases remaining between them. CDR1 is DFQATT and CDR2 is SNEGSKA in the germline V gene (reference sequence). The CDR3 sequence is 15 residues long. CDR3 sequence (DNA): TGCAGTGCCCCAAGGGGGGGGGCTGTCAGCACTGAAGCTTTCTTT. It is translated as CSAPRGGAVSTEAFF.

The rearrangement joins TRBV27 to TRBJ2-3, with TRBD2 identical over 7 bases. CDR1 and CDR2 (germline): MNHEY, SMNVEV (reference sequence). The CDR3 consists of 19 residues. The J segment lost 0 bases and the V segment lost 0 bases, leaving 12 bases of the junction unmatched. The CDR3 DNA reads TGTGCCAGCAGTTTATCCCGAGTTGGAGCGGGGAAAAGCACAGATACGCAGTATTTT. Translated, it gives CASSLSRVGAGKSTDTQYF.

This clone is classed as medium-sized (0.01 to 0.1%). V gene TRBV9 combines with J gene TRBJ2-1, with 7 bases identical to TRBD2. Unmatched junction bases numbered 3, after V lost 2 bases and J lost 7 bases. The CDR3 runs 13 residues. Germline V CDR1 and CDR2: SGDLS, YYNGEE. The CDR3 bases are TGTGCCAGCAGCGTGGGCGGGGGTAATGAGCAGTTCTTC. This encodes CASSVGGGNEQFF.

A note on this clone: At one of its ends the junction is not consistent with the germline gene, which may arise from a read error. The rearrangement uses TRBV6-6 and TRBJ2-3, with 8 bases lining up with TRBD2. This CDR3 region has 17 residues. CDR1 and CDR2 (germline): MNHNY, SVGAGI (reference sequence). As DNA, the CDR3 is TGTGCCAGCAGCCCCGGGACTAGGGTGATCGGCACAGATACGCGGTATTTT. Amino acids: CASSPGTRVIGTDTRYF.

This clone was observed a handful of times. DNA of the CDR3: TGTGCCAGCAGTGAAGCTTTGGGACAGACACGCGAGCAGTACTTC. Translation: CASSEALGQTREQYF. V usage is TRBV6-1 and J usage is TRBJ2-7, with 7 bases aligning to TRBD1. The CDR3 has 15 residues. V trimming: 0 bases; J trimming: 6 bases; junction bases outside the gene matches: 8. Germline assignment: CDR1 MNHNS and CDR2 SASEGT.

This chain uses TRBV6-1 with TRBJ2-3, with 7 bases fitting TRBD1. The CDR3 spans 13 residues. J gave up 2 bases and V 6 bases, and 2 bases lay outside the gene matches. Germline loops: CDR1 MNHNS, CDR2 SASEGT. Written as DNA, the CDR3 is TGTGCCAGCAGACAGGGGCACACAGATACGCAGTATTTT. This gives the protein CASRQGHTDTQYF.

The sample holds many counts of this clone. A much more abundant neighbour one base away suggests this may be a read error. The gene calls are TRBV4-2 and TRBJ1-4; D not resolved. V lost 1 base and J lost 10, with 19 bases in between. CDR3 size: 16 residues. Germline CDR1 and CDR2: LGHNA and YNFKEQ. The CDR3 DNA follows: TGTGCCAGCAGCCAAGGGGTCGGGCCTAAAGCCGGAAAACTGTTTTTT. It yields the protein CASSQGVGPKAGKLFF.

By share of the sample, this clone is medium-sized. The rearrangement links TRBV5-6 to TRBJ1-2, with no clear D. This CDR3 is 16 amino acids long. Trimming removed 3 bases from V and 7 bases from J, with 22 bases in between. Germline V lookup: CDR1 SGHDT, CDR2 YYEEEE. The CDR3 nucleotides read TGTGCCAGCAGCTCTGGACGCTACGGAGGTTCAGGTGGCTACACCTTC. Its protein product is CASSSGRYGGSGGYTF.

This chain connects TRBV4-1 to TRBJ1-3; a possible D gene is TRBD1 (6 bases). This CDR3 comprises 18 residues. Per germline, CDR1 MGHRA and CDR2 YSYEKL. Trimming took 0 bases from V and 2 from J, leaving 17 bases between them. As DNA, the CDR3 is TGCGCCAGCAGCCAAGAAAGTCCTCAGGGGTTGGCTGGAAACACCATATATTTT. It translates to CASSQESPQGLAGNTIYF.

This clone has a handful of counts. This chain links TRBV6-2 or TRBV6-3 with TRBJ2-7; 8 bases are a match to TRBD1. This CDR3 has 12 amino acids. The germline CDR1 and CDR2 sequences are MNHEY and SVGEGT. J gave up 3 bases and V 8 bases, and 3 bases lay outside the gene matches. Here the CDR3 reads CASGDRNYEQYF. The CDR3 coding sequence is TGTGCCAGCGGGGACAGGAACTACGAGCAGTACTTC.